This T cell receptor beta chain was profiled in a study of type 1 and type 2 diabetes patients. A remark on this clonotype: Its antigen is not identified.

Amplification started from genomic DNA. Multiplex PCR with 30 forward and 13 reverse primers amplified the TCR beta CDR3. TCRdb passed the multiplex PCR reads through MiXCR, listing each CDR3 protein once. This sample carries about 290,000 distinct CDR3 sequences, roughly 48% of them seen once, and the ten largest clones take roughly 13%. Points from the study as a whole: Unmatched age and gender across groups might bias interpretation.

Germline CDR1 SGHTA, CDR2 FQGTGA. The CDR3 loop spans 17 amino acids. Trimming stripped 5 bases from V and 3 bases from J, with 19 bases between. The chain links TRBV7-3 to TRBJ2-2; TRBD1 is a possible D gene (5 bases). The source is a man aged 18 to 29 with type 2 diabetes. The sample taken for sequencing was peripheral blood mononuclear cells (PBMCs). CDR3 nucleotides: TGTGCCAGCAGCCGCGACATGCAGGGTGACGACACCGGGGAGCTGTTTTTT. As protein: CASSRDMQGDDTGELFF.